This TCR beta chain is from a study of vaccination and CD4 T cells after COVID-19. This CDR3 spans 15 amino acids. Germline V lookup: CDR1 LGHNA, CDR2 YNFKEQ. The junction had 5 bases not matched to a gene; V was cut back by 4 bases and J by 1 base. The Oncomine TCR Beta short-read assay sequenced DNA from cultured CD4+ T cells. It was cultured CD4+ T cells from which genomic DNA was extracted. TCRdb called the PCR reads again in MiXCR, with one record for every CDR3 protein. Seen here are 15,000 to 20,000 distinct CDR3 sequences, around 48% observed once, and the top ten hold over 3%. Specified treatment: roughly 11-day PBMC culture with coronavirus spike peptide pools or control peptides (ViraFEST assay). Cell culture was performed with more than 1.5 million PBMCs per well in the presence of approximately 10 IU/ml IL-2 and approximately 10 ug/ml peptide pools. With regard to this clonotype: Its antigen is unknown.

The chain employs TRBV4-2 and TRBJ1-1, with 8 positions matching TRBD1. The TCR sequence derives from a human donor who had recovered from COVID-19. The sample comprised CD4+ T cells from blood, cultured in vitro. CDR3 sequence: CASSPQTGANTEAFF. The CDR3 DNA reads TGTGCCAGCAGCCCGCAGACAGGGGCGAACACTGAAGCTTTCTTT.